A selection of T cell receptor beta chains follows, all from one sample in a study of T-cell memory formation after mild COVID-19. TCRdb recomputed calls from the 5' RACE reads with MiXCR, one row per CDR3 protein. This sample yields about 360,000 distinct CDR3 sequences, of which under 15% are seen a single time; roughly a fifth belongs to the top ten. The specimen was PBMCs or a T cell subset sorted from them (not recorded which). These receptors were taken from a man between 18 and 35 years old who had mild COVID-19 (a few samples of this study predate the infection). Cell type and time point are not known. Each CDR3 is given with its conserved first and last residue. Each record gives: J gene, V gene, D gene, clone size, CDR3 protein, CDR3 DNA. A D gene is named only where the DNA matches it firmly. Clone size is given for some rows only: seen once, a few or many times, or a class if the clone is expanded.

j_gene: TRBJ2-1; v_gene: TRBV5-1; d_gene: TRBD2; abundance: many; CDR3aa: CASRLAGEGNEQFF; CDR3nt: TGCGCCAGCAGACTAGCGGGGGAAGGGAATGAGCAGTTCTTC
j_gene: TRBJ2-5; v_gene: TRBV5-5; d_gene: -; abundance: -; CDR3aa: CASSLAPHPETQYF; CDR3nt: TGTGCCAGCAGCTTGGCCCCCCATCCGGAGACCCAGTACTTC
j_gene: TRBJ2-1; v_gene: TRBV7-8; d_gene: -; abundance: few; CDR3aa: CASTPGGAWNEQFF; CDR3nt: TGTGCCAGCACCCCAGGCGGGGCCTGGAATGAGCAGTTCTTC
j_gene: TRBJ1-1; v_gene: TRBV4-1; d_gene: TRBD1; abundance: few; CDR3aa: CASSEGEGQLEAFF; CDR3nt: TGCGCCAGCAGCGAGGGGGAGGGACAGCTTGAAGCTTTCTTT
j_gene: TRBJ2-1; v_gene: TRBV20-1; d_gene: -; abundance: many; CDR3aa: CSAKLWGAYNEQFF; CDR3nt: TGCAGTGCTAAACTCTGGGGGGCCTACAATGAGCAGTTCTTC
j_gene: TRBJ2-3; v_gene: TRBV14; d_gene: -; abundance: -; CDR3aa: CASSQDNPFRTDTQYF; CDR3nt: TGTGCCAGCAGCCAAGATAACCCATTCAGGACAGATACGCAGTATTTT
j_gene: TRBJ2-3; v_gene: TRBV13; d_gene: TRBD1; abundance: few; CDR3aa: CASSYRTGHRTDTQYF; CDR3nt: TGTGCCAGCAGTTACCGGACAGGGCACCGCACAGATACGCAGTATTTT
j_gene: TRBJ2-3; v_gene: TRBV20-1; d_gene: -; abundance: few; CDR3aa: CSATGQGPDTQYF; CDR3nt: TGCAGTGCTACGGGGCAGGGGCCAGATACGCAGTATTTT
j_gene: TRBJ2-1; v_gene: TRBV5-1; d_gene: -; abundance: -; CDR3aa: CASSSPGTYNEQFF; CDR3nt: TGCGCCAGCAGCTCCCCTGGGACATACAATGAGCAGTTCTTC
j_gene: TRBJ1-2; v_gene: TRBV12-3/TRBV12-4; d_gene: -; abundance: many; CDR3aa: CASRSLGLGGYTF; CDR3nt: TGTGCCAGCAGATCTTTGGGCTTGGGTGGCTACACCTTC
j_gene: TRBJ2-7; v_gene: TRBV6-5; d_gene: -; abundance: -; CDR3aa: CASRSGAAYEQYF; CDR3nt: TGTGCCAGCAGATCAGGGGCGGCCTACGAGCAGTACTTC
j_gene: TRBJ1-1; v_gene: TRBV20-1; d_gene: -; abundance: -; CDR3aa: CSARVDTEAFF; CDR3nt: TGCAGTGCTAGAGTGGACACTGAAGCTTTCTTT
j_gene: TRBJ1-4; v_gene: TRBV5-1; d_gene: -; abundance: few; CDR3aa: CASPGSTNEKLFF; CDR3nt: TGCGCCAGCCCAGGATCAACTAATGAAAAACTGTTTTTT
j_gene: TRBJ1-4; v_gene: TRBV5-6; d_gene: TRBD1; abundance: few; CDR3aa: CASSLQGAHEKLFF; CDR3nt: TGTGCCAGCAGCTTACAGGGGGCGCACGAAAAACTGTTTTTT
j_gene: TRBJ2-2; v_gene: TRBV4-3; d_gene: -; abundance: -; CDR3aa: CASSHGWGGDYTGELFF; CDR3nt: TGCGCCAGCAGCCACGGATGGGGCGGGGATTACACCGGGGAGCTGTTTTTT
j_gene: TRBJ1-2; v_gene: TRBV25-1; d_gene: -; abundance: few; CDR3aa: CASSEPGGPNYGYTF; CDR3nt: TGTGCCAGCAGTGAACCGGGAGGGCCTAACTATGGCTACACCTTC
j_gene: TRBJ1-5; v_gene: TRBV6-5; d_gene: -; abundance: -; CDR3aa: CASSYSASSSQPQHF; CDR3nt: TGTGCCAGCAGTTACTCGGCCAGCTCAAGCCAGCCCCAGCATTTT
j_gene: TRBJ2-1; v_gene: TRBV7-2; d_gene: -; abundance: few; CDR3aa: CASSIQPGPGQFF; CDR3nt: TGTGCCAGCAGCATTCAGCCGGGCCCTGGGCAGTTCTTC
j_gene: TRBJ2-5; v_gene: TRBV12-5; d_gene: -; abundance: few; CDR3aa: CASGLTDPAQETQYF; CDR3nt: TGTGCTAGTGGTTTAACGGATCCGGCACAAGAGACCCAGTACTTC
j_gene: TRBJ2-1; v_gene: TRBV14; d_gene: -; abundance: -; CDR3aa: CASSRRLISSYNEQFF; CDR3nt: TGTGCCAGCAGCCGCAGATTGATCAGCTCCTACAATGAGCAGTTCTTC